This entry describes one T cell receptor beta chain. CDR1 is DFQATT, CDR2 SNEGSKA, per germline (reference sequence). This CDR3 spans 15 amino acids. Deletions cut 3 bases from V and 3 bases from J, with 14 bases between. This record belongs to a study of blood T cell repertoires in COVID-19. As for the study in general: Samples of COVID-19 (acute and convalescent) were obtained from the United States, Italy and Spain. PBMCs, B-cell-depleted T cells, or T cells provided the cDNA or gDNA that made up the material.

Study processing details: How many nucleated cells were present was estimated from reference gene primer amplification. This table comes from immunoSEQ multiplex PCR, and its TCRdb copy is limited to in-frame clones, with some not included. For V, J and clone size, that table is used; D and trimming come from the DNA. The sample carries about 110,000 clones, roughly two thirds recorded once. The sequenced sample consisted of peripheral blood. The sequence was collected from a human donor with acute or convalescent COVID-19. The donor label of this sample is uncertain. The V call is TRBV20-1, the J call TRBJ2-2, with unresolved D. The DNA of the CDR3 is TGCAGTGCTAGTCCTTCTAGTGTTGACACCGGGGAGCTGTTTTTT. Translated: CSASPSSVDTGELFF.